This T cell receptor (beta chain) was documented in a study of breast tumors, draining lymph nodes, adjacent tissues. MiXCR, applied by TCRdb to the multiplex PCR reads, yields one record per CDR3 protein. Here the sample spans under 150,000 distinct CDR3 sequences, around 24% being singletons. The lymph nodes were axillary draining lymph nodes from breast cancer patients. This clonotype was seen at least ten times. Germline loops: CDR1 MNHEY, CDR2 SVGAGI. The CDR3 is 15 residues long. V lost 6 bases to trimming and J lost 4 bases, with 18 bases between them. The V call is TRBV6-5, the J call TRBJ1-2; D remains unclear. This TCR derives from a female donor with breast cancer. Some clones in this sample may be carry-over from other donors' samples. The sequencing input was axillary lymph node tissue. The DNA of the CDR3 is TGTGCCAGCAGCCTCCTTTTACCCGGGCTCTATGGCTACACCTTC. Its translation is CASSLLLPGLYGYTF.